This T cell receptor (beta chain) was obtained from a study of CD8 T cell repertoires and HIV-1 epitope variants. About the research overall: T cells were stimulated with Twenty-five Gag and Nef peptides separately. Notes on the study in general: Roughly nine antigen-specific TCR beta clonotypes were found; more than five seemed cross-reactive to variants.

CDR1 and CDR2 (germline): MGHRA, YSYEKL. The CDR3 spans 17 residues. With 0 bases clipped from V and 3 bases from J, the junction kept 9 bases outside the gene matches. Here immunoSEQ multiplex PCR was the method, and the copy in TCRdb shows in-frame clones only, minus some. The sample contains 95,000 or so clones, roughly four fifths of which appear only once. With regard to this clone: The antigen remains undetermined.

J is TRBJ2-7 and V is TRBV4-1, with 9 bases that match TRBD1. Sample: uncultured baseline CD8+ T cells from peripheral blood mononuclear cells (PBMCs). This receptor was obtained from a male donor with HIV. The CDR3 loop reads CASSQEEGQGFVYEQYF. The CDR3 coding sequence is TGCGCCAGCAGCCAAGAAGAGGGACAGGGATTTGTCTACGAGCAGTACTTC.